The clone carrying this TCR beta chain was seen repeatedly, ten times or more. The data were obtained in a study of T cells in Graves' hyperthyroidism and ophthalmopathy. TCR beta CDR3 sequences were amplified from RNA transcripts. Primed by the HTBI set, a first-round RT-PCR was run on the TCR CDR3. TCRdb re-derived calls from the multiplex PCR reads in MiXCR, one entry per CDR3 protein. This repertoire shows about 560,000 distinct CDR3 sequences, roughly 46% found once; its top ten account for about 7.9%. Trimming pared 3 bases from V and 8 bases from J, leaving 8 bases between. Germline V CDR1 and CDR2: SGHTA, FQGNSA. This CDR3 has 12 residues.

The receptor was derived from a woman between 18 and 30 years old with Graves' hyperthyroidism. Sequenced sample: peripheral blood or thyroid tissue (not recorded which). The genes are TRBV7-2 and TRBJ1-3; D might be TRBD1 (6 bases). CDR3 bases: TGTGCCAGCAGCTTGGGGGCGGACACCATATATTTT. Encoded protein: CASSLGADTIYF.